The sequence of this T cell receptor (beta chain) was determined in a study of cytomegalovirus exposure and HLA in healthy donors. V was shortened by 1 base and J by 3 bases, with 4 bases between the two germline ends. CDR3 length: 13 amino acids. Germline V gene lookup returns CDR1 SGHRS and CDR2 YFSETQ. Profiled with immunoSEQ multiplex PCR; TCRdb holds only in-frame clones, not every one. The profile covers fewer than 150,000 clones, with approximately 85% appearing a single time and under 5% taken by the ten largest. In this sample, this clone turned up a few times. The chain has TRBV5-1 and TRBJ2-2; D is unclear. Material: PBMCs. The clonotype was recovered from a man younger than 35 in good health and CMV-seronegative. CDR3 coding DNA: TGCGCCAGCAGCTTGTCGGACACCGGGGAGCTGTTTTTT. Encoded protein: CASSLSDTGELFF.